Presented here are 19 T cell receptor beta chains from one specimen sequenced in a study of CD8+CD57+ T cells in acquired aplastic anemia. The template used for profiling TCR beta VDJ and CDR3 was genomic DNA. Each CDR3 protein is one row after TCRdb ran MiXCR on the reads. The sample yields 150,000 to 200,000 distinct CDR3 sequences, under 55% seen once. Patients picked for sequencing had shown CD8+CD57+ cell expansion detected by flow cytometry. Material: sorted CD4+, CD8+, or CD8+CD57+ T cells (not recorded which) from PBMCs. The receptors shown here come from a human donor with aplastic anemia.

The V gene is TRBV5-4, the J gene TRBJ2-1; D assignment may be TRBD1 or TRBD2 (5 bases each). The germline V gene encodes CDR1 SGHNT and CDR2 YYREEE (reference sequence). The CDR3 has 18 residues. V was pared by 0 bases and J by 0 bases, with 16 bases between. CDR3 in DNA: TGTGCCAGCAGCTTGGCCAATCGGGGCATTAGCTCCTACAATGAGCAGTTCTTC. As protein: CASSLANRGISSYNEQFF.

This clonotype occurred once. The chain combines TRBV7-3 with TRBJ2-3; 8 positions match TRBD2. CDR1 SGHTA and CDR2 FQGTGA come from the germline V gene. J was trimmed by 2 bases and V by 2 bases; bases with no gene match: 6. The CDR3 runs to 16 residues. This CDR3 reads CASSLGGGGPTDTQYF. The CDR3 DNA sequence: TGTGCCAGCAGCTTAGGGGGCGGGGGGCCCACAGATACGCAGTATTTT.

This clonotype came up a few times. The chain uses TRBV13 and TRBJ1-2; D gene unclear. The CDR3 spans 14 residues. Trimming cost V 4 bases and J 2 bases, with 11 bases left between them. From germline, CDR1 is PRHDT and CDR2 FYEKMQ (reference sequence). The CDR3 region is CASSSTESNYGYTF. As DNA, the CDR3 is TGTGCCAGCAGCTCGACTGAGTCGAACTATGGCTACACCTTC.

The genes are TRBV19 and TRBJ2-5; possibly TRBD2 for D (5 bases). CDR3 length: 12 amino acids. Per germline, CDR1 LNHDA and CDR2 SQIVND (reference sequence). V lost 6 bases, J lost 5 bases, and 10 bases lay in between. CDR3 bases: TGTGCCAGTAGCACTAGTCGGGAGACCCAGTACTTC. Its translation is CASSTSRETQYF.

This clonotype has just a few counts. The chain carries TRBV5-1 and TRBJ1-1, with D perhaps TRBD1 (5 bases). The CDR3 extends over 16 amino acids. Germline V gene data show CDR1 as SGHRS and CDR2 as YFSETQ. V was trimmed by 4 bases and J by 1 base, leaving 17 bases between them. DNA for the CDR3: TGCGCCAGCAGCACCGCTCCCGGGGCTCCGAACACTGAAGCTTTCTTT. Residues: CASSTAPGAPNTEAFF.

This clonotype has more than one count but fewer than ten. A read error is possible here, since a much larger clone lies one base away. Lacking the conserved final phenylalanine or tryptophan, this CDR3 likely reflects a read error. The chain uses TRBV12-3 or TRBV12-4 and TRBJ1-1; D remains unclear. The CDR3 runs to 11 residues. Trimming removed 4 bases from V and 7 bases from J, with 7 bases in between. CDR3 loop: CASSWESEAFL. CDR3 nucleotides: TGTGCCAGCAGTTGGGAGAGTGAAGCTTTCCTT.

V is TRBV10-3 and J is TRBJ1-1; weak D call: TRBD1 (5 bases). The CDR3 totals 17 residues. Germline V gives CDR1 ENHRY, CDR2 SYGVKD. Trimming took off 6 bases at V and 4 bases at J, with 24 bases between the two ends. Here the CDR3 reads CAISHYLGGQRSTEAFF. CDR3 DNA sequence: TGTGCCATCAGCCACTATCTCGGGGGTCAGAGGTCCACTGAAGCTTTCTTT.

V and J are TRBV11-1 and TRBJ1-3, with TRBD1 as a possible D gene (5 bases). In germline, CDR1 is SGHAT, CDR2 FQDESV (reference sequence). V was trimmed by 4 bases and J by 0 bases, leaving 13 bases between them. CDR3 length: 16 residues. The CDR3 DNA reads TGTGCCAGCAGCTCCACCGGGACCCTCTCTGGAAACACCATATATTTT. Its protein product is CASSSTGTLSGNTIYF.

At least ten counts were recorded for this clonotype. The DNA of the CDR3 is TGTGCCAGCTCGTTAAGGGAGGGTAACTATGGCTACACCTTC. Encoded protein: CASSLREGNYGYTF. The V gene is TRBV11-2, the J gene TRBJ1-2, with unresolved D. The length of the CDR3 is 14 residues. The germline V gene encodes CDR1 SGHAT and CDR2 FQNNGV. The V gene lost 8 bases and the J gene lost 1 base, with 14 bases spanning the gap.

The V gene is TRBV24-1, the J gene TRBJ2-1; the match to TRBD2 covers 10 bases. This CDR3 is 16 amino acids long. In germline, CDR1 is KGHDR, CDR2 SFDVKD. V trimming: 6 bases; J trimming: 3 bases; junction bases outside the gene matches: 7. CDR3 sequence (DNA): TGTGCCACCAGTTCCGGGACTAGCGCCTTCTACAATGAGCAGTTCTTC. Translation: CATSSGTSAFYNEQFF.

This clonotype was seen repeatedly, ten times or more. V usage is TRBV10-1 and J usage is TRBJ2-6, with TRBD1 identical over 12 bases. V was pared by 6 bases and J by 0 bases, with 9 bases of the junction left unmatched. Germline assignment: CDR1 WNHNN and CDR2 SYGVQD (reference sequence). The CDR3 loop spans 19 amino acids. CDR3 nucleotides: TGCGCCAGCAGCGCCGGGACAGGGGGCCCTTTCTCTGGGGCCAACGTCCTGACTTTC. Residues: CASSAGTGGPFSGANVLTF.

On this clonotype itself: This may stem from a read error, because a much larger clone lies one nucleotide away. The chain has TRBV10-3 and TRBJ1-1, with 7 bases fitting TRBD1. The germline V gene has CDR1 ENHRY and CDR2 SYGVKD. After removal of 10 bases from V and 5 bases from J, the junction contained 7 bases not matched to a gene. This CDR3 contains 12 residues. The CDR3 region is CASRQGGTEAFF. The CDR3 DNA reads TGTGCCAGCAGGCAGGGGGGGACTGAAGCTTTCTTT.

This sequence joins TRBV29-1 and TRBJ1-1, with 10 nucleotides matching TRBD1. Germline values: CDR1 SQVTM, CDR2 ANQGSEA. The CDR3 totals 12 residues. Trimming took 7 bases from V and 5 from J; bases not matched to a gene: 4. The CDR3 region is CSAGTGVTEAFF. The CDR3 coding sequence is TGCAGCGCCGGGACAGGGGTAACTGAAGCTTTCTTT. The full variable domain, in which reference TRBV29-1 and TRBJ1-1 provide the parts outside the CDR3, is SAVISQKPSRDICQRGTSLTIQCQVDSQVTMMFWYRQQPGQSLTLIATANQGSEATYESGFVIDKFPISRPNLTFSTLTVSNMSPEDSSIYLCSAGTGVTEAFFGQGTRLTVV.

This clonotype showed up just a few times. This clone may be a read error of a much larger clone one base away. The rearrangement links TRBV12-3 or TRBV12-4 to TRBJ2-7; D might be TRBD2 (6 bases). CDR3 length equals 14 residues. CDR3 in DNA: TGTGCCAGCAGTCCCTCGGGACTTCCTTACGGGCAGTACTTC. It specifies CASSPSGLPYGQYF.

The gene calls are TRBV6-2 or TRBV6-3 and TRBJ2-4; 10 nucleotides match TRBD1. This CDR3 spans 20 amino acids. With 2 bases clipped from V and 4 bases from J, the junction kept 17 bases outside the gene matches. The germline CDR1 and CDR2 sequences are MNHEY and SVGEGT. CDR3 nucleotides: TGTGCCAGCAGTTACAGGGGAAGTATAGTCGAGGGACAGGGGAAAAACATTCAGTACTTC. Its translation: CASSYRGSIVEGQGKNIQYF.

A note on this clonotype: This may arise from a read error, as a much more abundant clone is one base away. CDR3 nucleotides: TGTGCCAGCAGTAGACCGGGACTCACCCCCGATACGCAGTATTTT. It yields the protein CASSRPGLTPDTQYF. The rearrangement uses TRBV2 and TRBJ2-3, with D perhaps TRBD2 (6 bases). Germline assignment: CDR1 SNHLY and CDR2 FYNNEI. V dropped 5 bases and J dropped 6 bases, with 18 bases sitting between them. The CDR3 is 15 residues long.

The V gene is TRBV9, the J gene TRBJ2-5, with TRBD2 matching 12 bases. Germline assignment: CDR1 SGDLS and CDR2 YYNGEE. Germline trimming cut 3 bases from V and 4 bases from J; bases unmatched to any gene: 1. The CDR3 extends over 14 amino acids. CDR3 DNA sequence: TGTGCCAGCAGCGCGGGACTAGCGGGAGAGACCCAGTACTTC. Encoded protein: CASSAGLAGETQYF.

Worth noting for this clonotype: Given a much more abundant clone one base away, this may be a read error. The chain recombines TRBV2 with TRBJ2-7, with TRBD2 identical over 10 bases. TRBJ2-1 matches the DNA end more closely, so the J call is doubtful. This CDR3 contains 15 residues. Per the germline V gene, CDR1 is SNHLY and CDR2 is FYNNEI. The chain's CDR3 is CASSSGLAVIYEQFF. CDR3 nucleotide sequence: TGTGCCAGCAGTTCCGGACTAGCGGTTATCTACGAGCAGTTCTTC.

Many counts were recorded for this clonotype. This sequence joins TRBV5-1 and TRBJ2-7, with unresolved D. Germline CDR1 is SGHRS and CDR2 is YFSETQ. V lost 3 bases to trimming and J lost 3 bases, with 13 bases between them. The CDR3 covers 14 residues. CDR3 sequence: CASSSADAIYEQYF. DNA of the CDR3: TGCGCCAGCAGCTCGGCTGACGCAATCTACGAGCAGTACTTC.